These 27 T cell receptor beta chains came from one sample sequenced in a study of cytomegalovirus exposure and HLA in healthy donors (dated by TCRdb to 2016 to 2017). The library was generated by the immunoSEQ multiplex PCR assay. A mixture of 60 forward primers for TCR Vbeta segments and 13 reverse primers for TCR Jbeta segments was used in the multiplex PCR. Sourced from immuneACCESS, this table was stored by TCRdb with only in-frame sequences that have V and J called. A share of the clones is absent; for the studies checked, an unresolved V gene accounts for under half, and the remainder has no known explanation. The sample data list around 200,000 clones, and about 59% of these were observed just once. Jointly, the top ten make up about 2.9% of the sample. Material for sequencing was PBMCs. The receptors shown here come from a man aged 40-49 years in good health and CMV-seronegative.

The chain combines TRBV7-3 with TRBJ2-3; 12 bases map to TRBD2. Germline values: CDR1 SGHTA, CDR2 FQGTGA. V was clipped by 2 bases and J by 4 bases; unmatched bases: 4. The CDR3 has 16 residues. CDR3 region: CASSLLAGGPADTQYF. In nucleotides, the CDR3 is TGTGCCAGCAGCTTACTAGCGGGAGGGCCGGCAGATACGCAGTATTTT.

The rearrangement uses TRBV5-4 and TRBJ2-7; TRBD1 might be the D (6 bases). CDR3 length: 14 residues. Germline CDR1 and CDR2: SGHNT and YYREEE (reference sequence). Trimming removed 2 bases at V and 2 bases at J, with 11 bases between. The CDR3 region is CASSFGQGTYEQYF. The CDR3 coding sequence is TGTGCCAGCAGCTTTGGCCAGGGGACCTACGAGCAGTACTTC.

This chain joins TRBV5-1 and TRBJ2-3, with D possibly matching TRBD1 (5 bases). Looked up from germline, CDR1 is SGHRS and CDR2 is YFSETQ. The CDR3 has 15 residues. V shed 0 bases and J shed 3 bases, with 11 bases lying between them. The chain's CDR3 is CASSLDVTETDTQYF. CDR3 DNA sequence: TGCGCCAGCAGCTTGGATGTGACAGAGACAGATACGCAGTATTTT.

The chain carries TRBV6-1 and TRBJ2-3; possibly TRBD2 for D (6 bases). This CDR3 is built from 11 residues. V was trimmed by 9 bases and J by 3 bases, leaving 7 bases between them. Germline V gene data show CDR1 as MNHNS and CDR2 as SASEGT. This CDR3 is CASRGTDTQYF. In DNA, the CDR3 is TGTGCCAGTCGGGGGACAGATACGCAGTATTTT.

The V gene is TRBV2, the J gene TRBJ2-5; maybe TRBD2 (5 bases). V lost 7 bases and J lost 11, with 23 bases in between. The germline V gene encodes CDR1 SNHLY and CDR2 FYNNEI. The CDR3 is 14 residues long. The DNA for the CDR3 is TGTGCCAGCATGGAGAGGTCCCTCTCTGGGGAGCAGTACTTC. Its protein product is CASMERSLSGEQYF. The full variable domain, with the rest looked up from reference TRBV2 and TRBJ2-5, is EPEVTQTPSHQVTQMGQEVILRCVPISNHLYFYWYRQILGQKVEFLVSFYNNEISEKSEIFDDQFSVERPDGSNFTLKIRSTKLEDSAMYFCASMERSLSGEQYFGPGTRLLVL.

The genes are TRBV11-2 and TRBJ1-1; TRBD1 matches 8 bases. V dropped 3 bases and J dropped 1; count of bases not matched to a gene: 13. Germline V gene lookup returns CDR1 SGHAT and CDR2 FQNNGV. This CDR3 comprises 18 residues. CDR3 sequence reads: CASSFGSGQGFGNTEAFF. Here the CDR3 DNA reads TGTGCCAGCAGCTTTGGGTCAGGACAGGGATTCGGGAACACTGAAGCTTTCTTT.

The chain couples TRBV7-2 to TRBJ2-1; 11 bases match TRBD2. The V gene's germline CDR1 is SGHTA and CDR2 FQGNSA. This CDR3 contains 15 residues. Trimming took 5 bases from V and 2 from J; bases not matched to a gene: 2. In DNA, the CDR3 is TGTGCCAGCAGCCCGGGACTAGCGGCCTACAATGAGCAGTTCTTC. The encoded protein is CASSPGLAAYNEQFF. Based on the CDR3 plus reference TRBV7-2 and TRBJ2-1, the full variable domain is GAGVSQSPSNKVTEKGKDVELRCDPISGHTALYWYRQSLGQGLEFLIYFQGNSAPDKSGLPSDRFSAERTGGSVSTLTIQRTQQEDSAVYLCASSPGLAAYNEQFFGPGTRLTVL.

V and J are TRBV5-1 and TRBJ2-1, with a tentative D call TRBD2 (7 bases). The CDR3 contains 15 residues. Trimming took 0 bases from V and 6 from J, leaving 13 bases between them. Germline loops: CDR1 SGHRS, CDR2 YFSETQ. As DNA, the CDR3 is TGCGCCAGCAGCTTGGGCCCTAGGGGGGGCAATGAGCAGTTCTTC. It translates to CASSLGPRGGNEQFF.

This clone was seen a handful of times. The J gene is TRBJ2-1, the V gene TRBV28, with 8 bases fitting TRBD1. Germline loops: CDR1 MDHEN, CDR2 SYDVKM. V lost 4 bases to trimming and J lost 2 bases; unmatched junction nucleotides: 1. There are 14 residues in the CDR3. The CDR3 loop reads CASSSGGAYNEQFF. In DNA form, the CDR3 reads TGTGCCAGCAGTTCAGGGGGCGCCTACAATGAGCAGTTCTTC.

This chain connects TRBV18 to TRBJ1-1; D remains unclear. This CDR3 region has 13 residues. CDR1 is KGHSH and CDR2 is LQKENI in the germline V gene. Deletions cut 2 bases from V and 1 base from J, with 5 bases between. The CDR3 DNA follows: TGTGCCAGCTCACCAGCGGGGAACACTGAAGCTTTCTTT. It codes for CASSPAGNTEAFF. Together with reference TRBV18 and TRBJ1-1, the CDR3 gives the full variable domain: NAGVMQNPRHLVRRRGQEARLRCSPMKGHSHVYWYRQLPEEGLKFMVYLQKENIIDESGMPKERFSAEFPKEGPSILRIQQVVRGDSAAYFCASSPAGNTEAFFGQGTRLTVV.

The CDR3 protein is CASSESWGRGLHEQFF. CDR3 sequence (DNA): TGTGCCAGCAGTGAATCTTGGGGCAGGGGATTGCATGAGCAGTTCTTC. The chain couples TRBV25-1 to TRBJ2-1, with D perhaps matching TRBD1 (6 bases). Germline values: CDR1 MGHDK, CDR2 SYGVNS. Trimming removed 1 base at V and 8 bases at J, with 18 bases between. The CDR3 totals 16 residues. Full variable domain (remainder filled in from reference TRBV25-1 and TRBJ2-1): EADIYQTPRYLVIGTGKKITLECSQTMGHDKMYWYQQDPGMELHLIHYSYGVNSTEKGDLSSESTVSRIRTEHFPLTLESARPSHTSQYLCASSESWGRGLHEQFFGPGTRLTVL.

This clone was found once. V and J are TRBV7-2 and TRBJ2-7; 7 positions match TRBD2. Losses at the gene ends were 2 bases for V and 4 bases for J; bases not matched to a gene: 2. Germline V gene lookup returns CDR1 SGHTA and CDR2 FQGNSA. The length of the CDR3 is 13 residues. The CDR3 bases are TGTGCCAGCAGCTTAAGGCGGGAGTACGAGCAGTACTTC. Amino acid sequence: CASSLRREYEQYF.

This clone was picked up one time. The chain has TRBV7-2 and TRBJ1-4; 10 bases are shared with TRBD1. The CDR3 covers 14 residues. The V segment lost 5 bases and the J segment 7 bases; nucleotides outside the gene matches: 4. The germline CDR1 and CDR2 sequences are SGHTA and FQGNSA. CDR3 nucleotide sequence: TGTGCCAGCAGCCCGACAGGGGGCGGTGAAAAACTGTTTTTT. Amino acids: CASSPTGGGEKLFF.

Only a few counts were recorded for this clone. The chain has TRBV6-1 and TRBJ1-2, with 7 bases lining up with TRBD1. The CDR3 totals 12 residues. Germline V gene lookup returns CDR1 MNHNS and CDR2 SASEGT. V shed 6 bases, J shed 8 bases, and the junction held 6 bases outside the gene matches. CDR3 in DNA: TGTGCCAGCAGCCGGACAGGTCCCGGCTACACCTTC. Translated: CASSRTGPGYTF.

Only a few counts were recorded for this clone. This chain joins TRBV11-2 and TRBJ2-3; TRBD2 matches 8 bases. The V and J ends lost 6 bases and 0 bases, in that order; junction bases with no gene match: 5. CDR3 length: 15 residues. The germline V gene has CDR1 SGHAT and CDR2 FQNNGV. CDR3 loop: CASSKLAVSTDTQYF. The DNA for the CDR3 is TGTGCCAGCAGTAAACTAGCGGTTAGCACAGATACGCAGTATTTT.

This sequence joins TRBV27 and TRBJ2-1; 10 positions match TRBD2. V shed 8 bases, J shed 4 bases, and the junction held 5 bases outside the gene matches. This CDR3 is built from 14 residues. Germline CDR1 reads MNHEY; CDR2 reads SMNVEV (reference sequence). This CDR3 reads CASSSGSGYNEQFF. The CDR3 DNA reads as TGTGCCAGCTCTAGCGGGAGTGGTTACAATGAGCAGTTCTTC.

The chain links TRBV7-8 to TRBJ2-7; TRBD2 might be the D (6 bases). In germline, CDR1 is SGHVS, CDR2 FQNEAQ. V dropped 5 bases and J dropped 7 bases, with 21 bases sitting between them. The CDR3 loop spans 15 amino acids. The DNA of the CDR3 is TGTGCCAGCAGCCCGGGACTCAGTTCTATGCGTGAGCAGTACTTC. It codes for CASSPGLSSMREQYF.

This clone has only a few counts. The chain links TRBV25-1 to TRBJ1-4, with 7 bases that match TRBD1. V was pared by 2 bases and J by 8 bases, with 5 bases of the junction left unmatched. CDR3 length equals 14 residues. The V gene's germline CDR1 is MGHDK and CDR2 SYGVNS. The CDR3 spells CASSEGQGGEKLFF. CDR3 nucleotides: TGTGCCAGCAGTGAAGGTCAGGGGGGAGAAAAACTGTTTTTT.

The rearrangement uses TRBV6-5 and TRBJ1-6; D not resolved. Trimming took 2 bases from V and 9 from J, leaving 5 bases between them. The CDR3 length is 12 residues. From germline, CDR1 is MNHEY and CDR2 SVGAGI. This chain's CDR3 is CASSYEGSPLHF. CDR3 DNA: TGTGCCAGCAGTTACGAGGGTTCACCCCTCCACTTT.

The V call is TRBV5-1, the J call TRBJ2-1, with 13 bases aligning to TRBD2. This CDR3 contains 18 residues. Per the germline V gene, CDR1 is SGHRS and CDR2 is YFSETQ. V lost 0 bases and J lost 4; bases outside the gene matches: 7. CDR3 residues: CASSLAQLAGGPYNEQFF. DNA of the CDR3: TGCGCCAGCAGCTTGGCGCAACTAGCGGGGGGGCCTTACAATGAGCAGTTCTTC.

This clone showed up just a few times. V usage is TRBV7-2 and J usage is TRBJ1-4; D is unclear. The V and J ends lost 3 bases and 4 bases respectively, with 6 bases between them. There are 13 residues in the CDR3. Germline V CDR1 and CDR2: SGHTA, FQGNSA. The CDR3 DNA is TGTGCCAGCAGCTTGGTACTTAATGAAAAACTGTTTTTT. As protein: CASSLVLNEKLFF.

The J gene is TRBJ2-3, the V gene TRBV5-1; TRBD2 matches at 7 bases. Looked up from germline, CDR1 is SGHRS and CDR2 is YFSETQ. V was pared by 0 bases and J by 4 bases, with 8 bases of the junction left unmatched. The length of the CDR3 is 16 residues. The CDR3 region is CASSLAGGSVSDTQYF. The CDR3 nucleotides read TGCGCCAGCAGCTTGGCGGGCGGGAGTGTCTCAGATACGCAGTATTTT.

The gene calls are TRBV6-5 and TRBJ2-3, with D possibly TRBD1 on 5 matching bases. CDR3 size: 13 residues. Germline loops: CDR1 MNHEY, CDR2 SVGAGI. V was trimmed by 5 bases and J by 10 bases, leaving 16 bases between them. Here the CDR3 reads CASSGQGHLAQYF. The CDR3 nucleotides read TGTGCCAGCAGTGGGCAGGGCCACTTGGCGCAGTATTTT.

This clone was counted a few times. The chain joins TRBV7-9 to TRBJ2-1; 8 positions agree with TRBD2. Looked up from germline, CDR1 is SEHNR and CDR2 is FQNEAQ (reference sequence). V gave up 6 bases and J gave up 4 bases; unmatched junction bases: 11. This CDR3 comprises 16 residues. The CDR3 DNA sequence: TGTGCCAGCAGTTCCCTACTAGCGGAACTATACAATGAGCAGTTCTTC. It is translated as CASSSLLAELYNEQFF.

The chain carries TRBV30 and TRBJ1-5, with 10 bases identical to TRBD1. Germline CDR1 reads GTSNPN; CDR2 reads SVGIG (reference sequence). The CDR3 sequence is 13 residues long. The J segment lost 10 bases and the V segment lost 4 bases, leaving 7 bases of the junction unmatched. CDR3 residues: CAWTTGGGGPQHF. In DNA, the CDR3 is TGTGCCTGGACGACAGGGGGCGGCGGACCCCAGCATTTT.

The V call is TRBV30, the J call TRBJ1-1; 8 nucleotides align to TRBD1. The CDR3 loop spans 15 amino acids. V lost 5 bases and J lost 7; bases outside the gene matches: 15. CDR1 GTSNPN and CDR2 SVGIG come from the germline V gene (reference sequence). The DNA for the CDR3 is TGTGCCTGGGGTAGAGACAGGGGTAGAGAAGGTGAAGCTTTCTTT. Protein: CAWGRDRGREGEAFF.

This clone was seen a few times. The CDR3 nucleotides are TGCGCCAGCAGCCAAGATCCTGGACAAGACTATGGCTACACCTTC. This encodes CASSQDPGQDYGYTF. The rearrangement uses TRBV4-3 and TRBJ1-2; possibly TRBD1 for D (5 bases). Germline V gene data show CDR1 as LGHNA and CDR2 as YSLEER. The CDR3 runs to 15 residues. V shed 0 bases and J shed 3 bases, with 11 bases lying between them.